This TCR beta chain was sequenced for a study of T cells in localized non-small cell lung cancer. The data were produced by immunoSEQ multiplex PCR, yet TCRdb's version contains in-frame clones alone and is incomplete. The sample has tens of thousands of clones; 86% are singletons. The CDR3 length is 12 residues. Germline values: CDR1 SGDLS, CDR2 YYNGEE. Trimming took off 4 bases at V and 8 bases at J, with 12 bases between the two ends. A few counts support this clone. The sequenced sample was peripheral blood, obtained before any cancer treatment. The V call is TRBV9, the J call TRBJ1-2, with unresolved D. This sequence originates from a woman aged 18-49 years with stage III lung adenocarcinoma. The CDR3 bases are TGTGCCAGCAGCTTAGAGTTGGGCGGCTACACCTTC. It specifies CASSLELGGYTF.